This T cell receptor beta chain was captured by sequencing in a study of blood T cells in healthy people across ages. Findings and caveats of the study: TCR beta diversity per million T cells fell roughly linearly with age. It was not possible, with unsorted PBMCs, to conclusively compare naive and antigen-experienced cells.

Together with a sample-barcoded 5' primer, a J-beta primer mix was included in a second PCR lasting roughly 6 to 12 cycles. Each TCR beta cDNA got a 12-nucleotide random molecular identifier. From the 5' RACE reads, TCRdb called clonotypes with MiXCR, one entry per CDR3 protein. Of roughly 730,000 distinct CDR3 sequences listed, 56% are singletons. Total RNA, at least 5 micrograms per sample, came from PBMCs. The germline gives CDR1 MNHEY, CDR2 SVGEGT. The germline V and J ends were trimmed by 6 bases and 6 bases, with 11 bases remaining between them. CDR3 length: 12 residues. The count of this clonotype is one. No antigen is known for it.

The receptor was isolated from a man in his forties in good health. This sequence joins TRBV6-2 or TRBV6-3 and TRBJ1-2; D might be TRBD1 (6 bases). Source material: blood. This chain's CDR3 is CASRVTGHGYTF. The CDR3 bases are TGTGCCAGCAGGGTAACAGGGCATGGCTACACCTTC.